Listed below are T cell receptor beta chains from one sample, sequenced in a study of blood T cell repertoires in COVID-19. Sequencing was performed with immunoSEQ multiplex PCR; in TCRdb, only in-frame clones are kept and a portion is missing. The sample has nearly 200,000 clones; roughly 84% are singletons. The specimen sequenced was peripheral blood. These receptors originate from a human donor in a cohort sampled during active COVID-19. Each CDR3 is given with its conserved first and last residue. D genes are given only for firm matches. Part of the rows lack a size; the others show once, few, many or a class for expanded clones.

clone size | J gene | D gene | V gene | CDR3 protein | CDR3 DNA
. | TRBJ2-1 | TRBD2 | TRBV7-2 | CASTGGGRGRYNEQFF | TGTGCCAGCACCGGGGGGGGTAGGGGACGATACAATGAGCAGTTCTTC
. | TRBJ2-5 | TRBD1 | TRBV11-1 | CASSPQGIPGETQYF | TGTGCCAGCAGCCCACAGGGGATACCAGGAGAGACCCAGTACTTC
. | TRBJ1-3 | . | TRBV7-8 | CASSLTRDGNTIYF | TGTGCCAGCAGCTTAACGCGGGACGGAAACACCATATATTTT
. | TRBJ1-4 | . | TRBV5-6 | CASSSAGEKLFF | TGTGCCAGCAGTTCGGCGGGGGAAAAACTGTTTTTT
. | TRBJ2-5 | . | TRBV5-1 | CASSWQGYQETQYF | TGCGCCAGCAGCTGGCAGGGGTACCAAGAGACCCAGTACTTC
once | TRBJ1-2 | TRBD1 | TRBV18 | CASSRTGGDLLNYGYTF | TGTGCCAGCTCACGCACAGGGGGCGATCTCCTTAACTATGGCTACACCTTC
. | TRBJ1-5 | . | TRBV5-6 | CASSPGGGTYNQPQHF | TGTGCCAGCAGCCCCGGTGGAGGGACCTACAATCAGCCCCAGCATTTT
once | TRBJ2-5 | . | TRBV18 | CASSPPGGVTETQYF | TGTGCCAGCTCACCCCCCGGAGGAGTTACGGAGACCCAGTACTTC
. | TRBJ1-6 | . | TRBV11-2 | CASSLRFSREGNSPLHF | TGTGCCAGCAGCTTAAGATTCAGCCGCGAGGGAAATTCACCCCTCCACTTT
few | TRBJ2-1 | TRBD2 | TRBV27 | CASSAGLAAYNEQFF | TGTGCCAGCAGTGCCGGACTAGCGGCCTACAATGAGCAGTTCTTC
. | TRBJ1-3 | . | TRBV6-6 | CASSRTFGVEAGNTIYF | TGTGCCAGCAGTCGAACGTTCGGGGTCGAGGCTGGAAACACCATATATTTT
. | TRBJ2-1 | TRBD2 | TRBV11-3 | CASSTSGGNEQFF | TGTGCCAGCAGCACTAGCGGGGGCAATGAGCAGTTCTTC
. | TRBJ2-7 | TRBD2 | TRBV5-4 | CASSPKLAGEPEQYF | TGTGCCAGCAGCCCGAAACTAGCGGGAGAGCCCGAGCAGTACTTC
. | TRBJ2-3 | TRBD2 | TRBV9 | CASGGDRDTQYF | TGTGCCAGCGGGGGGGATAGAGATACGCAGTATTTT
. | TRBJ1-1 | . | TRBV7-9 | CASSPWGRLNTEAFF | TGTGCCAGCAGTCCCTGGGGCAGGCTGAACACTGAAGCTTTCTTT
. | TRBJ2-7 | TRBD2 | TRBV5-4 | CASSFSGRSYEQYF | TGTGCCAGCAGCTTTAGCGGGAGATCCTACGAGCAGTACTTC
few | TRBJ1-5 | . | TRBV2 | CASRGGWQPQHF | TGTGCCAGCAGGGGCGGGTGGCAGCCCCAGCATTTT
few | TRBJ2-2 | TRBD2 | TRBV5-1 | CASSLGAGGPGTGELFF | TGCGCCAGCAGCTTGGGAGCGGGAGGGCCGGGCACCGGGGAGCTGTTTTTT
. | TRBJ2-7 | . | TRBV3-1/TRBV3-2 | CASSPVAGAWYEQYF | TGTGCCAGCAGCCCGGTCGCGGGGGCTTGGTACGAGCAGTACTTC
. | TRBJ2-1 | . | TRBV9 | CASSAPGTGYNEQFF | TGTGCCAGCAGCGCCCCCGGGACTGGTTACAATGAGCAGTTCTTC
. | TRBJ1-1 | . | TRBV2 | CASSEEVNTEAFF | TGTGCCAGCAGTGAGGAGGTGAACACTGAAGCTTTCTTT
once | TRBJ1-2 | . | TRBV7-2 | CATARGPSPGGYTF | TGTGCCACCGCGCGGGGGCCCTCCCCCGGGGGCTACACCTTC
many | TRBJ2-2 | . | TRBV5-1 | CASSLEAGLTGELFF | TGCGCCAGCAGCTTGGAGGCGGGGTTAACCGGGGAGCTGTTTTTT
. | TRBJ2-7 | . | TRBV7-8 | CASSLAGQPYYEQYF | TGTGCCAGCAGCTTAGCCGGACAGCCCTACTACGAGCAGTACTTC
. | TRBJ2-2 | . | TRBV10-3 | CAISESFPGATGELFF | TGTGCCATCAGTGAGTCATTCCCAGGGGCGACCGGGGAGCTGTTTTTT
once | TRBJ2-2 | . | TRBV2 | CASTGVNTGELFF | TGTGCCAGCACAGGGGTAAACACCGGGGAGCTGTTTTTT
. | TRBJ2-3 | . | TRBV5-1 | CASSLRDTQYF | TGCGCCAGCAGCTTGCGAGATACGCAGTATTTT
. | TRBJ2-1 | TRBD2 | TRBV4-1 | CASSQVGAGGNSYNEQFF | TGCGCCAGCAGCCAAGTTGGGGCGGGGGGGAACTCCTACAATGAGCAGTTCTTC
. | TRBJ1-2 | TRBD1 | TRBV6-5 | CASSYSTDRGGLYTF | TGTGCCAGCAGTTACTCCACGGACAGGGGGGGACTCTACACCTTC
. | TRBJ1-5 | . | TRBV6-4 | CASSAEGATNQPQHF | TGTGCCAGCAGTGCCGAGGGAGCCACAAATCAGCCCCAGCATTTT
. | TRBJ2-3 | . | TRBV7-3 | CASSTGSVSQDTQYF | TGTGCCAGCAGCACCGGGTCTGTTTCTCAAGATACGCAGTATTTT
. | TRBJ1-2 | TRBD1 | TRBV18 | CASSYGQGSYGYTF | TGTGCCAGCTCATACGGACAGGGGAGCTATGGCTACACCTTC
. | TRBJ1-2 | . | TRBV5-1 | CASSQHRELRYGYTF | TGCGCCAGCAGCCAGCACAGGGAGCTGCGGTATGGCTACACCTTC
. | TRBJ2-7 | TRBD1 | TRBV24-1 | CATGSNRDSSYEQYF | TGTGCCACCGGTTCGAACCGGGACAGTTCCTACGAGCAGTACTTC
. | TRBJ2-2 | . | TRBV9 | CASSVHRVENTGELFF | TGTGCCAGCAGCGTCCACAGGGTCGAAAACACCGGGGAGCTGTTTTTT
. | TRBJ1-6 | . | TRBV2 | CASSIRESTSPLHF | TGTGCCAGCAGTATCCGGGAGTCAACTTCACCCCTCCACTTT
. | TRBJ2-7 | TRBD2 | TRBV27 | CASGTGTIYYEQYF | TGTGCCAGCGGGACCGGGACTATCTACTACGAGCAGTACTTC